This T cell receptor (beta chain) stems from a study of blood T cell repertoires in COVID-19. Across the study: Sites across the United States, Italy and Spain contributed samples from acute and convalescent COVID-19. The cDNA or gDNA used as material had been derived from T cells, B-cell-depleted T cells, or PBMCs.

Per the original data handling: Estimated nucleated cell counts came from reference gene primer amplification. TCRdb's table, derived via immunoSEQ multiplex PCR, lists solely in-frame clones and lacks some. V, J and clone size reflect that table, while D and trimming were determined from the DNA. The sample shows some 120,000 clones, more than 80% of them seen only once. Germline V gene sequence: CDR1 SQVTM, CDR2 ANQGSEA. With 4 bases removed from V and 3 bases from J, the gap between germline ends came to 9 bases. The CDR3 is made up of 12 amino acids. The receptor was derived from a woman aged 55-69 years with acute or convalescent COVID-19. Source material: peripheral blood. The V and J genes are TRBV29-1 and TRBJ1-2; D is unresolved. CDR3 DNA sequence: TGCAGCGTTGTTGGGAGAGACTATGGCTACACCTTC. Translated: CSVVGRDYGYTF.